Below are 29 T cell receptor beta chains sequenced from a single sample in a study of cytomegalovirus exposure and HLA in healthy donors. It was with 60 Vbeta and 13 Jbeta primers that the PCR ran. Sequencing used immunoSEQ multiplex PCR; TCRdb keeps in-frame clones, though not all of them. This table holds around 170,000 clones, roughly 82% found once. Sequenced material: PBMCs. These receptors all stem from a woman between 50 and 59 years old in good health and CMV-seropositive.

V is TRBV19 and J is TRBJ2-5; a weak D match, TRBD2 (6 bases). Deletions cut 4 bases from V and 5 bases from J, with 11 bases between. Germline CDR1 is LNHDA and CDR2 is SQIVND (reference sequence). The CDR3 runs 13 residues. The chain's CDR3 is CASSRLVAETQYF. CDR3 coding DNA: TGTGCCAGTAGTAGACTAGTGGCTGAGACCCAGTACTTC.

The CDR3 protein is CASSLGVRETQYF. The CDR3 region has the DNA TGCGCCAGCAGCTTGGGAGTCCGGGAGACCCAGTACTTC. The chain has TRBV5-1 and TRBJ2-5; no definite D call. V was shortened by 0 bases and J by 5 bases, with 8 bases between the two germline ends. Looked up from germline, CDR1 is SGHRS and CDR2 is YFSETQ. The CDR3 contains 13 residues. Looking up the rest from reference TRBV5-1 and TRBJ2-5 gives the full variable domain: KAGVTQTPRYLIKTRGQQVTLSCSPISGHRSVSWYQQTPGQGLQFLFEYFSETQRNKGNFPGRFSGRQFSNSRSEMNVSTLELGDSALYLCASSLGVRETQYFGPGTRLLVL.

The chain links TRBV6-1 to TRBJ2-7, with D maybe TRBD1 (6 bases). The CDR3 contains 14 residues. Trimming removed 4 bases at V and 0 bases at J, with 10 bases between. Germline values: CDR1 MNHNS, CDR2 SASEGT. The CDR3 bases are TGTGCCAGCAGTGTGGGGGCAGCCTCCTACGAGCAGTACTTC. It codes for CASSVGAASYEQYF.

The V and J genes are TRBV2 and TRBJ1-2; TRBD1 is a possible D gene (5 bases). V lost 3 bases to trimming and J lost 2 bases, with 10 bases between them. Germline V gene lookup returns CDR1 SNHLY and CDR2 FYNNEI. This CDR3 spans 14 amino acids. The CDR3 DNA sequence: TGTGCCAGCAGTGACGACAGTCCCAACTATGGCTACACCTTC. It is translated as CASSDDSPNYGYTF.

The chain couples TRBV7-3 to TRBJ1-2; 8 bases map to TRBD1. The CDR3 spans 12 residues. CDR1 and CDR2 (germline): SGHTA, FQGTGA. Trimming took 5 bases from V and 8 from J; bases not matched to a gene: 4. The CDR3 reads CASSPDRGGYTF. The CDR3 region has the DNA TGTGCCAGCAGCCCCGACAGGGGCGGCTACACCTTC.

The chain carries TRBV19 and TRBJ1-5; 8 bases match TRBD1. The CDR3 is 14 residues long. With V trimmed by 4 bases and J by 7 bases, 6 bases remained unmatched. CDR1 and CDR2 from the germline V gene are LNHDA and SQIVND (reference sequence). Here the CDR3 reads CASSTGQGAQPQHF. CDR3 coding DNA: TGTGCCAGTAGTACTGGGCAGGGGGCCCAGCCCCAGCATTTT.

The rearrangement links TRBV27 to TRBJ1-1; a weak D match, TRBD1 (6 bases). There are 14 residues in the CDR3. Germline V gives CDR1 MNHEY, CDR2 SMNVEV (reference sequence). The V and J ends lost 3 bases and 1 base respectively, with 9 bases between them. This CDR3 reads CASSFGQWNTEAFF. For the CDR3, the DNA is TGTGCCAGCAGTTTCGGACAGTGGAACACTGAAGCTTTCTTT.

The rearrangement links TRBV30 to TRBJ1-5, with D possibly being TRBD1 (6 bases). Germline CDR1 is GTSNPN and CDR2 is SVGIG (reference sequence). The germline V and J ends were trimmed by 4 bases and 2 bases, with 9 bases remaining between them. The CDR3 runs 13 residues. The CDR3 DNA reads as TGTGCCTGGACCGAGGGGGGCAATCAGCCCCAGCATTTT. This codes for CAWTEGGNQPQHF.

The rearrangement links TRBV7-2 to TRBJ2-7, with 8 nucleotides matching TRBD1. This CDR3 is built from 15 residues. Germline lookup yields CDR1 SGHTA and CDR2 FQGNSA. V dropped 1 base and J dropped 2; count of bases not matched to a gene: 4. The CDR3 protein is CASSLVTGGTYEQYF. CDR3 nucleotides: TGTGCCAGCAGCTTAGTAACAGGGGGAACCTACGAGCAGTACTTC.

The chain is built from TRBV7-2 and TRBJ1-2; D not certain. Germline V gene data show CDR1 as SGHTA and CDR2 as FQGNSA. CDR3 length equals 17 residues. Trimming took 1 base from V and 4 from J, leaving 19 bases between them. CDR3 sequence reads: CASSLDLTFVGVYGYTF. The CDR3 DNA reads TGTGCCAGCAGCTTAGACCTTACCTTCGTCGGGGTCTATGGCTACACCTTC.

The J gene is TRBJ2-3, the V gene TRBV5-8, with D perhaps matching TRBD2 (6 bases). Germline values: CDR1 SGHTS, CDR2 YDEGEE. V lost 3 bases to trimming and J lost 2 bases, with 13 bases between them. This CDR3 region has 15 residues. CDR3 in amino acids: CASSSIGGVTDTQYF. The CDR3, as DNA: TGTGCCAGCAGCTCGATCGGGGGTGTCACAGATACGCAGTATTTT.

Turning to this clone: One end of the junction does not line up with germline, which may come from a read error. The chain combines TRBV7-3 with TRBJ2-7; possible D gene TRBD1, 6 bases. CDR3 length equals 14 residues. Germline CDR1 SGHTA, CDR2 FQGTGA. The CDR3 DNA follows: TGCGCCAGCAGCCTCCGGGACACCTCCTACGAGCAGTACTTC. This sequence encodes CASSLRDTSYEQYF.

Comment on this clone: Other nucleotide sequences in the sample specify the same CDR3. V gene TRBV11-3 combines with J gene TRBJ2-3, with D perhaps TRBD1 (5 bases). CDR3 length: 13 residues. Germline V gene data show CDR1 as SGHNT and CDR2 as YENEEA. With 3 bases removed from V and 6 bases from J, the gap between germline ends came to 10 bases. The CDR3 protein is CASSLGRADTQYF. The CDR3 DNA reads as TGTGCCAGCAGCTTGGGCAGGGCGGATACGCAGTATTTT.

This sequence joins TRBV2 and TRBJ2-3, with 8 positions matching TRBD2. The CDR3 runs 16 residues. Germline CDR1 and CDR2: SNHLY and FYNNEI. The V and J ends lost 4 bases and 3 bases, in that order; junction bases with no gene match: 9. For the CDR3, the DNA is TGTGCCAGCAGTGGGTTGTCGGGGGGGGCAACAGATACGCAGTATTTT. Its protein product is CASSGLSGGATDTQYF.

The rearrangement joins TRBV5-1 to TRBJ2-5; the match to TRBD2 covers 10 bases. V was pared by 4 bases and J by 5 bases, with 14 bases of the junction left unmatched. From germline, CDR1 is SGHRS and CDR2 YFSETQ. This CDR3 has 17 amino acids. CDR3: CASSTAISGGPGETQYF. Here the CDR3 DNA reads TGCGCCAGCAGCACCGCGATTAGCGGGGGGCCCGGGGAGACCCAGTACTTC.

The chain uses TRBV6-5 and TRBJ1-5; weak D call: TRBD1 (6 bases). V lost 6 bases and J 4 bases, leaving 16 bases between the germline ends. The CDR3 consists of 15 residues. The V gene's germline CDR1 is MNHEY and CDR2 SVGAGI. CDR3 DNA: TGTGCCAGCAGCGCACTTTCAGGGGAGAATCAGCCCCAGCATTTT. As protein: CASSALSGENQPQHF.

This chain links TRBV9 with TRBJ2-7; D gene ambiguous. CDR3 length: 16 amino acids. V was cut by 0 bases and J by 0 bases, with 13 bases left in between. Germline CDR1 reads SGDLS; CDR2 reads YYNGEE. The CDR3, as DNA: TGTGCCAGCAGCGTAGACTCTTTTTCGGGCTCCTACGAGCAGTACTTC. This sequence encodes CASSVDSFSGSYEQYF.

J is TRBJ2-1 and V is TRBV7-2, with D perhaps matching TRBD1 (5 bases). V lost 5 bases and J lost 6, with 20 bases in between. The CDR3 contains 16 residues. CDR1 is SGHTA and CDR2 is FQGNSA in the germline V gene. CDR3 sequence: CASSAPGRSSINEQFF. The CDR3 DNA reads TGTGCCAGCAGCGCCCCAGGGCGGAGTTCGATCAATGAGCAGTTCTTC.

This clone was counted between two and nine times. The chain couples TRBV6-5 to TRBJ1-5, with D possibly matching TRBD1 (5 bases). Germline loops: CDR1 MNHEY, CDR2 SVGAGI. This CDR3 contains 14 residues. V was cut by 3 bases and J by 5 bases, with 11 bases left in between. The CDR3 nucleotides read TGTGCCAGCAGTTATGGGGGGACCTATCAGCCCCAGCATTTT. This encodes CASSYGGTYQPQHF.

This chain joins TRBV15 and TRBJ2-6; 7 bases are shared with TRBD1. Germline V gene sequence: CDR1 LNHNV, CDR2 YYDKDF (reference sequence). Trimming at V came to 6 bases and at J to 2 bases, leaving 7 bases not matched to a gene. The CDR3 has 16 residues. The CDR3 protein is CATRLGGGAGANVLTF. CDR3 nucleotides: TGTGCCACCAGGTTAGGGGGCGGAGCTGGGGCCAACGTCCTGACTTTC.

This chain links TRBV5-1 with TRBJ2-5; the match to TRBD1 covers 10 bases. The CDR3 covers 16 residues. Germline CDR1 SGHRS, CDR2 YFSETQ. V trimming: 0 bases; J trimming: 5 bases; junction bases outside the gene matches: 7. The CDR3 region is CASSLDGTGVLETQYF. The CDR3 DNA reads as TGCGCCAGCAGCTTGGACGGGACAGGGGTACTGGAGACCCAGTACTTC.

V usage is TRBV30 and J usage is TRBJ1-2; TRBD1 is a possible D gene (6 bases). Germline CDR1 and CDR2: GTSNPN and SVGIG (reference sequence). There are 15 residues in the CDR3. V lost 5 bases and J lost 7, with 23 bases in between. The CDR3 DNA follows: TGTGCCTGGGGATCATGGGGAGGGGGAAAAATTGGCTACACCTTC. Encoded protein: CAWGSWGGGKIGYTF.

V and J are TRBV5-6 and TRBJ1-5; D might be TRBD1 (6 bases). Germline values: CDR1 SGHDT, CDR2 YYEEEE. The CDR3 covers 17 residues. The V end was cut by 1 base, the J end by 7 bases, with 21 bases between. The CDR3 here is CASSLKQGGLVHQPQHF. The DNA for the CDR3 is TGTGCCAGCAGCTTGAAACAGGGCGGTCTAGTTCACCAGCCCCAGCATTTT.

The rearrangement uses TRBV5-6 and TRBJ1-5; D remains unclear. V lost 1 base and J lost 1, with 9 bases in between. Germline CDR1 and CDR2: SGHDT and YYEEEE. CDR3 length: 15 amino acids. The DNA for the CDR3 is TGTGCCAGCAGCTTGACGGCGCGGAGCAATCAGCCCCAGCATTTT. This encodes CASSLTARSNQPQHF.

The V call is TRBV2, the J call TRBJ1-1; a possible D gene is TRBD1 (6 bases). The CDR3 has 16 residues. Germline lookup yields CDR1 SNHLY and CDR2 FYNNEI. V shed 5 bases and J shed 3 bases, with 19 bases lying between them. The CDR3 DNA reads TGTGCCAGCAGTCGCCCCCGGACAGTGGGGGACACTGAAGCTTTCTTT. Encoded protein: CASSRPRTVGDTEAFF. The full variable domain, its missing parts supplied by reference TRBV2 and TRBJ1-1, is EPEVTQTPSHQVTQMGQEVILRCVPISNHLYFYWYRQILGQKVEFLVSFYNNEISEKSEIFDDQFSVERPDGSNFTLKIRSTKLEDSAMYFCASSRPRTVGDTEAFFGQGTRLTVV.

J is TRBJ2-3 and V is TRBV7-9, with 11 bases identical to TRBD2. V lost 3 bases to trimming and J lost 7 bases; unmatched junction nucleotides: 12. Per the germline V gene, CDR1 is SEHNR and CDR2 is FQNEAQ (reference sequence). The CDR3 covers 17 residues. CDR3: CASSFDSGGGPLHTQYF. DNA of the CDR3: TGTGCCAGCAGCTTTGATAGCGGGGGGGGCCCCCTCCATACGCAGTATTTT.

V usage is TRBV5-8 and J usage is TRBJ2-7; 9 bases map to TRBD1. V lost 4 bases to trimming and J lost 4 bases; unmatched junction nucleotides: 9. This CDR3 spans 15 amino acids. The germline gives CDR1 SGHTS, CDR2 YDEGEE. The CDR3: CASSRRDRDLYEQYF. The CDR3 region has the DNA TGTGCCAGCAGCCGCCGGGACAGGGACCTATACGAGCAGTACTTC.

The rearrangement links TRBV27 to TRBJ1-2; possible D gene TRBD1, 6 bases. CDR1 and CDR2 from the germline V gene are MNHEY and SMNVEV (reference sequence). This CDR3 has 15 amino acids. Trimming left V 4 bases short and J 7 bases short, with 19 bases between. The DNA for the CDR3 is TGTGCCAGCAGTTCCAGACAGGCTGAGTCCCTTGGCTACACCTTC. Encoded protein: CASSSRQAESLGYTF.

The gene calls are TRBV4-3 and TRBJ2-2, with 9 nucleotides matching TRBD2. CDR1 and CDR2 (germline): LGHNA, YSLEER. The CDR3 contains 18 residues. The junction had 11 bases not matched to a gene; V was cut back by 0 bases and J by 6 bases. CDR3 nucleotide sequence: TGCGCCAGCAGCCAAGAAGGGGGGGCGGGGGGGCGCGCCGGGGAGCTGTTTTTT. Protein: CASSQEGGAGGRAGELFF.